The TCR beta chain described here comes from a study of shared clonotypes between healthy human individuals. Trimming cost V 2 bases and J 1 base; bases outside gene matches: 7. The CDR3 has 15 residues. CDR1 and CDR2 (germline): GTSNPN, SVGIG (reference sequence). Around 30,000 T cell genomes (roughly 310 ng DNA) went into each PBMC replicate. Only in-frame clones appear in the TCRdb table, and some are missing; sequencing was by immunoSEQ multiplex PCR. The sample has 100,000 or so clones, roughly 50% seen once. The chain is built from TRBV30 and TRBJ2-7, with 8 nucleotides matching TRBD2. The receptor was derived from a middle-aged woman in good health. Some clones in this sample may be carry-over from other donors' samples. The specimen sequenced was PBMCs. CDR3 in amino acids: CAWSLSGSMSYEQYF. In nucleotides, the CDR3 is TGTGCCTGGAGTCTCAGCGGGAGTATGTCCTACGAGCAGTACTTC.